This T cell receptor beta chain originates from a study of blood T cell repertoires in COVID-19. Sequencing used immunoSEQ multiplex PCR; TCRdb keeps in-frame clones, though not all of them. The repertoire holds 200,000 or so clones, with 75% to 90% as singletons. Germline V gene lookup returns CDR1 SGHRS and CDR2 YFSETQ. V lost 4 bases and J lost 7; bases outside the gene matches: 6. The CDR3 covers 14 residues. This receptor was taken from a human donor in a cohort sampled during active COVID-19. V and J are TRBV5-1 and TRBJ1-5; 9 bases map to TRBD1. The sample consisted of peripheral blood. The CDR3 protein is CASSTGQGNQPQHF. CDR3 DNA: TGCGCCAGCAGCACGGGACAGGGAAACCAGCCCCAGCATTTT.